This is a list of T cell receptor beta chains from one sample in a study of T cell responses to AZD1222 COVID-19 vaccine. Only in-frame clones appear in the TCRdb table, and some are missing; sequencing was by immunoSEQ multiplex PCR. The repertoire includes approximately 100,000 clones, about 85% of them detected once, and 2% to 2.5% sits in the top ten. The sequenced sample was peripheral blood, obtained 28 days after the second AZD1222 dose. The source of these receptors is an adult who received the AZD1222 COVID-19 vaccine. Each CDR3 is given with its conserved first and last residue. A D gene is named only where the DNA matches it firmly. Size tells how often a clone was seen (once, few, many) or the class of an expanded clone, and some rows leave it out.

CDR3 protein: CAISEQGVYNEQFF
CDR3 DNA: TGTGCCATCAGTGAGCAGGGGGTCTACAATGAGCAGTTCTTC
V gene: TRBV10-3
clone size: -
D gene: TRBD1
J gene: TRBJ2-1

CDR3 protein: CASSSTGEAEAFF
CDR3 DNA: TGTGCCAGCTCATCGACAGGGGAGGCTGAAGCTTTCTTT
V gene: TRBV18
clone size: -
D gene: TRBD1
J gene: TRBJ1-1

CDR3 protein: CASSQGWGASNTEAFF
CDR3 DNA: TGCGCCAGCAGCCAAGGGTGGGGGGCTTCGAACACTGAAGCTTTCTTT
V gene: TRBV4-1
clone size: -
D gene: -
J gene: TRBJ1-1

CDR3 protein: CASSQSGERNSPLHF
CDR3 DNA: TGTGCCAGCAGCCAGTCCGGGGAGAGGAATTCACCCCTCCACTTT
V gene: TRBV16
clone size: few
D gene: -
J gene: TRBJ1-6

CDR3 protein: CASNLSGFGYTF
CDR3 DNA: TGTGCCAGCAACCTTTCAGGATTTGGCTACACCTTC
V gene: TRBV6-5
clone size: -
D gene: -
J gene: TRBJ1-2

CDR3 protein: CASSQRTSSLTVYEQYF
CDR3 DNA: TGTGCCAGCAGCCAGCGCACTAGCAGCCTTACCGTTTACGAGCAGTACTTC
V gene: TRBV7-2
clone size: -
D gene: -
J gene: TRBJ2-7

CDR3 protein: CASSQATGMPKLFF
CDR3 DNA: TGTGCCAGCAGCCAAGCAACAGGAATGCCTAAACTGTTTTTT
V gene: TRBV14
clone size: -
D gene: -
J gene: TRBJ1-4

CDR3 protein: CAWRGTDWNSPLHF
CDR3 DNA: TGTGCCTGGAGGGGGACAGATTGGAATTCACCCCTCCACTTT
V gene: TRBV30
clone size: -
D gene: TRBD1
J gene: TRBJ1-6

CDR3 protein: CASSTSPGEFSPEQYF
CDR3 DNA: TGTGCCAGCAGTACCTCCCCGGGAGAATTCTCCCCCGAGCAGTACTTC
V gene: TRBV13
clone size: -
D gene: -
J gene: TRBJ2-7

CDR3 protein: CASRGTGGPHGYTF
CDR3 DNA: TGTGCCAGCAGAGGGACAGGGGGCCCTCATGGCTACACCTTC
V gene: TRBV2
clone size: few
D gene: TRBD1
J gene: TRBJ1-2

CDR3 protein: CASSLTPAYNEQFF
CDR3 DNA: TGTGCCAGCAGCTTAACCCCAGCCTACAATGAGCAGTTCTTC
V gene: TRBV7-2
clone size: once
D gene: -
J gene: TRBJ2-1

CDR3 protein: CASRLAGGPYEQYF
CDR3 DNA: TGTGCCAGTCGCCTAGCGGGAGGTCCCTACGAGCAGTACTTC
V gene: TRBV19
clone size: -
D gene: TRBD2
J gene: TRBJ2-7

CDR3 protein: CASKWSGTGPYEQYF
CDR3 DNA: TGTGCCAGTAAGTGGAGTGGGACAGGGCCCTACGAGCAGTACTTC
V gene: TRBV19
clone size: -
D gene: TRBD1
J gene: TRBJ2-7

CDR3 protein: CASSLATGDTQYF
CDR3 DNA: TGCGCCAGCAGCTTAGCCACAGGAGATACGCAGTATTTT
V gene: TRBV5-1
clone size: -
D gene: -
J gene: TRBJ2-3

CDR3 protein: CASSRAGNTQYF
CDR3 DNA: TGTGCCAGCAGCCGGGCAGGGAATACGCAGTATTTT
V gene: TRBV6-6
clone size: -
D gene: -
J gene: TRBJ2-3

CDR3 protein: CASSVEGDDEQFF
CDR3 DNA: TGTGCCAGCAGCGTAGAGGGCGACGATGAGCAGTTCTTC
V gene: TRBV9
clone size: -
D gene: -
J gene: TRBJ2-1

CDR3 protein: CSATDGASGRARREQFF
CDR3 DNA: TGCAGTGCTACTGACGGGGCTAGCGGGAGGGCTCGGAGAGAGCAGTTCTTC
V gene: TRBV20-1
clone size: -
D gene: TRBD2
J gene: TRBJ2-1

CDR3 protein: CASSQRGRTDTQYF
CDR3 DNA: TGTGCCAGCAGCCAACGTGGGAGGACTGATACGCAGTATTTT
V gene: TRBV14
clone size: -
D gene: -
J gene: TRBJ2-3

CDR3 protein: CASSIGTRETQYF
CDR3 DNA: TGTGCCAGTAGTATAGGGACACGGGAGACCCAGTACTTC
V gene: TRBV19
clone size: -
D gene: -
J gene: TRBJ2-5

CDR3 protein: CASSQDPGVSEQYF
CDR3 DNA: TGCGCCAGCAGCCAAGACCCAGGGGTTAGCGAGCAGTACTTC
V gene: TRBV4-3
clone size: -
D gene: -
J gene: TRBJ2-7

CDR3 protein: CASSLRTGSSYNEQFF
CDR3 DNA: TGTGCCAGCAGTTTAAGGACAGGGAGCTCCTACAATGAGCAGTTCTTC
V gene: TRBV27
clone size: -
D gene: TRBD1
J gene: TRBJ2-1

CDR3 protein: CASSQVGTSGSSTDTQYF
CDR3 DNA: TGTGCCAGCAGCCAAGTGGGGACTAGCGGGTCGAGCACAGATACGCAGTATTTT
V gene: TRBV3-1/TRBV3-2
clone size: -
D gene: TRBD2
J gene: TRBJ2-3

CDR3 protein: CATRDSRDFGTDTQYF
CDR3 DNA: TGTGCCACCAGGGACAGCCGGGATTTCGGTACAGATACGCAGTATTTT
V gene: TRBV28
clone size: -
D gene: TRBD1
J gene: TRBJ2-3

CDR3 protein: CASSKDSGTGDSYEQYF
CDR3 DNA: TGTGCCAGCAGCAAAGATTCCGGGACAGGGGACTCCTACGAGCAGTACTTC
V gene: TRBV28
clone size: -
D gene: TRBD1
J gene: TRBJ2-7

CDR3 protein: CASDDRVNEKLFF
CDR3 DNA: TGTGCCAGCGACGACAGGGTCAACGAAAAACTGTTTTTT
V gene: TRBV28
clone size: -
D gene: TRBD1
J gene: TRBJ1-4

CDR3 protein: CASSYQQGYNSPLHF
CDR3 DNA: TGTGCCAGCAGCTATCAACAGGGGTATAATTCACCCCTCCACTTT
V gene: TRBV6-2/TRBV6-3
clone size: -
D gene: TRBD1
J gene: TRBJ1-6

CDR3 protein: CASTPRGRGTYNEQFF
CDR3 DNA: TGTGCCAGCACCCCCCGAGGCAGGGGAACCTACAATGAGCAGTTCTTC
V gene: TRBV7-8
clone size: few
D gene: -
J gene: TRBJ2-1

CDR3 protein: CASSTRTSGSYNEQFF
CDR3 DNA: TGTGCCAGTAGTACCAGGACTAGCGGATCCTACAATGAGCAGTTCTTC
V gene: TRBV19
clone size: -
D gene: TRBD2
J gene: TRBJ2-1

CDR3 protein: CASSPWDRGEKLFF
CDR3 DNA: TGTGCCAGCAGTCCTTGGGACAGGGGAGAAAAACTGTTTTTT
V gene: TRBV27
clone size: -
D gene: TRBD1
J gene: TRBJ1-4

CDR3 protein: CASSITGLAGVGFEQFF
CDR3 DNA: TGTGCCAGCAGCATAACGGGACTAGCGGGAGTTGGCTTTGAGCAGTTCTTC
V gene: TRBV7-9
clone size: -
D gene: TRBD2
J gene: TRBJ2-1

CDR3 protein: CASRVQRGTDTQYF
CDR3 DNA: TGTGCCAGCAGGGTCCAGCGGGGGACAGATACGCAGTATTTT
V gene: TRBV2
clone size: -
D gene: TRBD2
J gene: TRBJ2-3

CDR3 protein: CASRSEGTDTQYF
CDR3 DNA: TGTGCCAGTAGGTCTGAAGGCACAGATACGCAGTATTTT
V gene: TRBV19
clone size: -
D gene: -
J gene: TRBJ2-3

CDR3 protein: CASSLSAGANTEAFF
CDR3 DNA: TGTGCCAGCAGCTTATCAGCCGGGGCCAACACTGAAGCTTTCTTT
V gene: TRBV7-8
clone size: -
D gene: -
J gene: TRBJ1-1

CDR3 protein: CASSFVGSTDTQYF
CDR3 DNA: TGTGCCAGCAGCTTCGTCGGGAGCACAGATACGCAGTATTTT
V gene: TRBV7-2
clone size: few
D gene: -
J gene: TRBJ2-3

CDR3 protein: CASSQNMGEQYF
CDR3 DNA: TGTGCCAGCAGCCAAAACATGGGAGAGCAGTACTTC
V gene: TRBV11-3
clone size: -
D gene: -
J gene: TRBJ2-7

CDR3 protein: CASSRRDRGQETQYF
CDR3 DNA: TGTGCCAGCAGCCGAAGGGACAGGGGTCAAGAGACCCAGTACTTC
V gene: TRBV7-9
clone size: -
D gene: TRBD1
J gene: TRBJ2-5

CDR3 protein: CASSLAGASSYEQYF
CDR3 DNA: TGTGCCAGCAGCTTGGCAGGGGCGAGCTCCTACGAGCAGTACTTC
V gene: TRBV5-6
clone size: -
D gene: -
J gene: TRBJ2-7

CDR3 protein: CASSPKGTTGPGLAAYEQFF
CDR3 DNA: TGTGCCAGCAGCCCAAAAGGAACCACCGGGCCGGGACTAGCGGCGTATGAGCAGTTCTTC
V gene: TRBV7-3
clone size: -
D gene: TRBD2
J gene: TRBJ2-1

CDR3 protein: CASSKRTGAGNTIYF
CDR3 DNA: TGTGCCAGTAGTAAGCGGACCGGGGCAGGAAACACCATATATTTT
V gene: TRBV19
clone size: -
D gene: -
J gene: TRBJ1-3

CDR3 protein: CAWSVLPGQGAHEQYF
CDR3 DNA: TGTGCCTGGAGTGTACTCCCCGGACAGGGGGCCCACGAGCAGTACTTC
V gene: TRBV30
clone size: -
D gene: TRBD1
J gene: TRBJ2-7

CDR3 protein: CASNTGRQIEAFF
CDR3 DNA: TGTGCCAGTAACACAGGAAGGCAGATTGAAGCTTTCTTT
V gene: TRBV19
clone size: -
D gene: -
J gene: TRBJ1-1

CDR3 protein: CASSSGQGVSSPLHF
CDR3 DNA: TGTGCCAGCAGTTCAGGACAGGGAGTTAGCTCACCCCTCCACTTT
V gene: TRBV27
clone size: -
D gene: TRBD1
J gene: TRBJ1-6

CDR3 protein: CASSIVQPNQPQHF
CDR3 DNA: TGTGCCAGTAGTATCGTACAGCCTAATCAGCCCCAGCATTTT
V gene: TRBV19
clone size: once
D gene: -
J gene: TRBJ1-5

CDR3 protein: CASSITSNQPQHF
CDR3 DNA: TGTGCCAGTAGTATCACGAGCAATCAGCCCCAGCATTTT
V gene: TRBV19
clone size: once
D gene: -
J gene: TRBJ1-5

CDR3 protein: CASSEAWRRSSYEQYF
CDR3 DNA: TGTGCCAGCAGTGAAGCGTGGCGGAGGAGCTCCTACGAGCAGTACTTC
V gene: TRBV6-1
clone size: -
D gene: -
J gene: TRBJ2-7

CDR3 protein: CASSGLRGNEQFF
CDR3 DNA: TGTGCCAGTTCGGGACTCAGGGGGAATGAGCAGTTCTTC
V gene: TRBV2
clone size: -
D gene: -
J gene: TRBJ2-1

CDR3 protein: CATSDLNSSDRGRANYGYTF
CDR3 DNA: TGTGCCACCAGTGACCTTAATTCCTCTGACAGGGGGCGAGCTAACTATGGCTACACCTTC
V gene: TRBV24-1
clone size: -
D gene: TRBD1
J gene: TRBJ1-2

CDR3 protein: CASSFPGQVGEQYF
CDR3 DNA: TGTGCCAGCAGTTTCCCGGGACAGGTCGGCGAGCAGTACTTC
V gene: TRBV28
clone size: -
D gene: TRBD1
J gene: TRBJ2-7

CDR3 protein: CASSQRLEAAEQFF
CDR3 DNA: TGTGCCAGCAGCCAGAGACTAGAGGCGGCTGAGCAGTTCTTC
V gene: TRBV3-1/TRBV3-2
clone size: -
D gene: -
J gene: TRBJ2-1

CDR3 protein: CATSDRAQDSPLHF
CDR3 DNA: TGTGCCACCTCGGACAGGGCGCAGGATTCACCCCTCCACTTT
V gene: TRBV15
clone size: -
D gene: TRBD1
J gene: TRBJ1-6

CDR3 protein: CASSSGTGGGGNTIYF
CDR3 DNA: TGTGCCAGCAGTTCTGGGACAGGGGGAGGCGGAAACACCATATATTTT
V gene: TRBV6-5
clone size: -
D gene: TRBD1
J gene: TRBJ1-3

CDR3 protein: CASSEGQGFYNEQFF
CDR3 DNA: TGTGCCAGCAGTGAGGGACAGGGGTTCTACAATGAGCAGTTCTTC
V gene: TRBV27
clone size: -
D gene: TRBD1
J gene: TRBJ2-1

CDR3 protein: CASRKQGISNYGYTF
CDR3 DNA: TGTGCCAGCAGGAAACAGGGGATCTCTAACTATGGCTACACCTTC
V gene: TRBV28
clone size: once
D gene: TRBD1
J gene: TRBJ1-2